One TCR beta chain is described in this entry. Its target is not known. The sample is drawn from a study of blood T cells in healthy people across ages. In the study overall: The template switching approach captured approximately one barcoded beta molecule for every two T cells.

Study-wide results and caveats: The diversity estimates, figures obtained from one million T cells, were considered underestimates.

This CDR3 spans 15 amino acids. Looked up from germline, CDR1 is SGHTA and CDR2 is FQGTGA. J gave up 7 bases and V 5 bases, and 7 bases lay outside the gene matches. In terms of origin and age, donors were healthy Caucasian individuals from Russia aged roughly 6 to 95. Combining a sample-barcoded 5' primer with a J-beta primer mix, a second PCR ran for about 6 to 12 cycles. Each CDR3 protein is one row after TCRdb ran MiXCR on the 5' RACE reads. The sample has about 1,800,000 distinct CDR3 sequences; approximately 28% are singletons. This TCR was recovered from a woman in her twenties or thirties in good health. The rearrangement uses TRBV7-3 and TRBJ2-1; TRBD2 matches 11 bases. Sequencing was done on a sample of blood. This CDR3 is CASSPKRTSGNEQFF. For the CDR3, the DNA is TGTGCCAGCAGCCCAAAGCGGACTAGCGGGAATGAGCAGTTCTTC.